This T cell receptor (beta chain) was recovered during a study of shared clonotypes between healthy human individuals (dated by TCRdb to about 2020). Study-wide context: The cohort comprised two women and a few men aged 18 to 49 years. Libraries were prepared and TCR repertoires were sequenced by different laboratories using diverse techniques, in order to increase sequencing depth and limit assay-specific biases. Between about 0.85 and 10 billion PBMCs per donor were obtained by leukapheresis. To estimate repertoire size and how much clonotypes are shared between individuals, the study performed deep sequencing of blood TCR repertoires from 4 to 6 healthy adults. Here is what the overall study found, with its caveats: The genetic and exposure-history diversity represented was limited by the small number of donors. Pairwise subsampling indicated that sequencing depth was expected to affect the degree of clonotype sharing among donors. Only blood was sampled, and tissue TCR repertoires likely differ from those in blood.

Healthy HIV-negative adults with no recently reported acute infections or vaccinations were included as donors. Every donor was a Caucasian adult residing in Nashville, Tennessee, USA. For unsorted samples, about 90 million PBMCs were counted and genomic DNA was extracted with the QIAamp DNA Blood Mini kit. Blood was obtained by leukapheresis, after which PBMCs were separated by Ficoll-Histopaque density gradient centrifugation and cryopreserved in liquid nitrogen vapor phase. Spanning cysteine to phenylalanine, the CDR3 consists of 14 amino acids. Of the read, only the CDR3 DNA is kept; its 42 bases are in frame from base 1. CDR1 and CDR2, per the germline V gene (reference sequence), are SEHNR and FQNEAQ. Deletion took 8 bases off V and 3 bases off J, with a span of 17 bases between the germline ends. TCR CDR3 regions were amplified from genomic DNA by multiplex PCR using the deep immunoSEQ assay. Genomic DNA extracted from each cell subset was distributed evenly over all wells of several immunoSEQ 96-well plates, and each plate served as one replicate. Each replicate PCR for unsorted PBMC received roughly 300 ng genomic DNA, equal to tens of thousands of T cell genomes. Genomic DNA from unsorted PBMC was sequenced over ten immunoSEQ deep assay plates. Purified libraries were quantified with a Qubit 3.0 fluorometer, sized on a Bioanalyzer 2100, and re-quantified with the KAPA Library Quantification kit. Each immunoSEQ 96-well plate was sequenced on its own single-read 150-cycle Illumina NextSeq 550 flow cell. In the authors' own workflow: Because only junctional sequences without quality scores were contained in the immunoSEQ output, filtering matching that applied to full-length reads could not be performed. To assign V/J genes and CDR3, sequences were annotated using PyIR, a Python wrapper for IgBLAST v1.9, with IMGT germline references. Reads were filtered out if the reads had weak V/J assignments (E-value above 1e-6), no CDR3, stop codons, out-of-frame junctions, or ambiguous translated residues. A V3J clonotype was defined by an identical inferred V gene, J gene, and CDR3 amino acid sequence. Percentage overlap between repertoires was computed as shared unique clonotypes divided by the size of the smaller repertoire. Repertoire richness was assessed with RTK rarefaction, the Chao1 estimator, and Recon v2.1 estimates of unobserved clonotypes. TCRdb re-hosts the immuneACCESS table, in-frame sequences only. Its copies lack some clones; in the studies checked, an unresolved V gene accounts for under half of them, and the cause for the rest is not known. Clonal size and the V and J genes are those of that table, whereas D and trimming came from the DNA. The sample table shows roughly 480,000 clones, and 65% to 80% are seen once. The ten largest clones take up approximately 12% of the sample.

To note about this clone: What this receptor recognizes is not known. This likely came from a read error, as a far larger clone is one base away.

This TCR was sampled from a middle-aged woman in good health. Some clones in this sample may be carry-over from other donors' samples. The chain employs TRBV7-9 and TRBJ2-7; TRBD1 is perhaps the D gene, given 6 matching bases. Sequencing used PBMCs. This receptor carries the CDR3 CASGKGDIDYEQYF. Read as DNA, the sequence is TGTGCCAGCGGGAAAGGGGACATAGACTACGAGCAGTACTTC.